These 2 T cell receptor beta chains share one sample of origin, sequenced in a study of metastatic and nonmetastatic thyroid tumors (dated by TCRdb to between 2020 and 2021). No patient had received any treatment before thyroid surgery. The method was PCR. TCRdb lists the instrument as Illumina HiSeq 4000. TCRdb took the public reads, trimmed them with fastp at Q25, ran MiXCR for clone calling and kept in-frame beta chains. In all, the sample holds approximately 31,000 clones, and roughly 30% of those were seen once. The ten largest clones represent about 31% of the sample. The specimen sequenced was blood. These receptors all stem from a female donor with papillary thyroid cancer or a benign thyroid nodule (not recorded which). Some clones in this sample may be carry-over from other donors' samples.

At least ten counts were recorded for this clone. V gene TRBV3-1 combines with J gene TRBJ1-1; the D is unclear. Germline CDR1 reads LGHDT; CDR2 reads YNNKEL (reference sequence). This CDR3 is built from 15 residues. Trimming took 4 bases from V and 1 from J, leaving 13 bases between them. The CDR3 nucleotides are TGTGCCAGCAGCCTCAGAAGCCGACAGAACACTGAAGCTTTCTTT. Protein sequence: CASSLRSRQNTEAFF.

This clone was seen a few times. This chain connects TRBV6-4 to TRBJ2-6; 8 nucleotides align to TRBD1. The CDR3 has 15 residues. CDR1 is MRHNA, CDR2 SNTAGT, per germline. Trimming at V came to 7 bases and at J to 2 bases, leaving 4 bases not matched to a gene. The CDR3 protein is CASKDRATGANVLTF. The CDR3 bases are TGTGCCAGCAAGGACAGGGCAACTGGGGCCAACGTCCTGACTTTC.